This entry lists 26 T cell receptor beta chains sequenced from one sample in a study of cytomegalovirus exposure and HLA in healthy donors. Use of 60 Vbeta and 13 Jbeta primers characterized the PCR. Here immunoSEQ multiplex PCR was the method, and the copy in TCRdb shows in-frame clones only, minus some. The table lists approximately 160,000 clones, roughly 77% of them singletons. Material: PBMCs. The source of these receptors is a male donor in good health and CMV-seronegative.

About this clone: An end of the junction differs from the germline gene, which may be a read error. The chain joins TRBV7-9 to TRBJ2-2; TRBD2 matches 10 bases. There are 16 residues in the CDR3. CDR1 is SEHNR and CDR2 is FQNEAQ in the germline V gene (reference sequence). CDR3 nucleotides: TGTGCCAGCAGCAGCGGACTAGCGGAAAACACCGGGAAGCTGTTTTTT. Amino acid sequence: CASSSGLAENTGKLFF.

This clone has only one observation. The V and J genes are TRBV2 and TRBJ2-7; maybe TRBD2 (6 bases). CDR1 and CDR2 from the germline V gene are SNHLY and FYNNEI. The V end lost 6 bases, the J end lost 1 base, and 7 bases lay between the germline ends. The CDR3 covers 12 residues. CDR3 loop: CASRRESYEQYF. The CDR3 DNA is TGTGCCAGCAGGCGGGAATCCTACGAGCAGTACTTC.

In this sample, this clone turned up a few times. The chain employs TRBV2 and TRBJ1-1; D may be TRBD1 (5 bases). There are 12 residues in the CDR3. Germline assignment: CDR1 SNHLY and CDR2 FYNNEI. V lost 4 bases and J 8 bases, leaving 11 bases between the germline ends. As DNA, the CDR3 is TGTGCCAGCAGTGTAGGGGATGGGGAAGCTTTCTTT. It is translated as CASSVGDGEAFF. Based on the CDR3 plus reference TRBV2 and TRBJ1-1, the full variable domain is EPEVTQTPSHQVTQMGQEVILRCVPISNHLYFYWYRQILGQKVEFLVSFYNNEISEKSEIFDDQFSVERPDGSNFTLKIRSTKLEDSAMYFCASSVGDGEAFFGQGTRLTVV.

This clone was counted a few times. The rearrangement joins TRBV5-6 to TRBJ2-1; 11 bases line up with TRBD2. V dropped 5 bases and J dropped 6; count of bases not matched to a gene: 10. The germline V gene has CDR1 SGHDT and CDR2 YYEEEE. There are 16 residues in the CDR3. CDR3: CASSLEGLAGVNEQFF. In DNA, the CDR3 is TGTGCCAGCAGTTTAGAAGGACTAGCGGGCGTCAATGAGCAGTTCTTC.

V and J are TRBV28 and TRBJ2-5; D possibly corresponds to TRBD1 (5 bases). Germline lookup yields CDR1 MDHEN and CDR2 SYDVKM. The CDR3 loop spans 11 amino acids. Trimming took off 10 bases at V and 5 bases at J, with 11 bases between the two ends. Written as DNA, the CDR3 is TGTGCCACGCAGGGAAGGGAGACCCAGTACTTC. Its translation: CATQGRETQYF.

The chain joins TRBV27 to TRBJ1-1, with a weak D call TRBD1 (5 bases). Trimming shortened V by 6 bases and J by 4 bases, and 12 bases separated the two germline ends. Germline V gene lookup returns CDR1 MNHEY and CDR2 SMNVEV (reference sequence). The CDR3 extends over 13 amino acids. CDR3 coding DNA: TGTGCCAGCAGCCAGGGATTACGCACTGAAGCTTTCTTT. Amino acids: CASSQGLRTEAFF.

This clone showed up just a few times. The J gene is TRBJ2-3, the V gene TRBV6-5, with TRBD2 identical over 9 bases. The germline V gene has CDR1 MNHEY and CDR2 SVGAGI. This CDR3 contains 15 residues. V shed 0 bases, J shed 15 bases, and the junction held 13 bases outside the gene matches. The CDR3 DNA reads as TGTGCCAGCAGTTACTCCCCCAGGTCTAGCGGGATGGTCTATTTT. Residues: CASSYSPRSSGMVYF.

This clone was counted only a few times. The chain recombines TRBV27 with TRBJ2-1; maybe TRBD2 (5 bases). The V gene's germline CDR1 is MNHEY and CDR2 SMNVEV (reference sequence). Deletions cut 2 bases from V and 4 bases from J, with 21 bases between. The CDR3 length is 18 residues. CDR3: CASSLSFRVGSVYNEQFF. The DNA for the CDR3 is TGTGCCAGCAGTTTAAGTTTTAGGGTAGGGAGTGTTTACAATGAGCAGTTCTTC.

This clone has just one count. CDR3 sequence: CASSEGGQGASYEQYF. The CDR3 coding sequence is TGTGCCAGCAGTGAAGGGGGACAGGGGGCCTCCTACGAGCAGTACTTC. The V call is TRBV6-1, the J call TRBJ2-7, with 12 bases matching TRBD1. Germline V lookup: CDR1 MNHNS, CDR2 SASEGT. The CDR3 covers 16 residues. Trimming at V came to 1 base and at J to 0 bases, leaving 1 base not matched to a gene.

V usage is TRBV10-3 and J usage is TRBJ2-3; D gene ambiguous. The CDR3 contains 15 residues. Germline CDR1 and CDR2: ENHRY and SYGVKD. The V end lost 0 bases, the J end lost 0 bases, and 7 bases lay between the germline ends. This CDR3 reads CAISESSSSTDTQYF. Here the CDR3 DNA reads TGTGCCATCAGTGAGTCTAGCAGTAGCACAGATACGCAGTATTTT.

As concerns this clone: The sample contains more than one DNA sequence encoding this CDR3. This chain links TRBV18 with TRBJ2-5, with D hard to call. The J call is in doubt because the DNA end fits TRBJ2-7 better. Germline values: CDR1 KGHSH, CDR2 LQKENI. CDR3 length equals 13 residues. CDR3 loop: CASSPPSSYEQYF. CDR3 coding DNA: TGTGCCAGCTCACCACCGAGCTCCTACGAGCAGTACTTC.

This clone occurred once. The chain links TRBV11-1 to TRBJ1-1; D might be TRBD1 (6 bases). Germline V gene data show CDR1 as SGHAT and CDR2 as FQDESV (reference sequence). V dropped 7 bases and J dropped 1 base, with 19 bases sitting between them. The CDR3 length is 16 residues. CDR3 loop: CASTGPYRATNTEAFF. CDR3 in DNA: TGTGCCAGCACCGGCCCCTACAGGGCGACGAACACTGAAGCTTTCTTT.

The rearrangement joins TRBV5-8 to TRBJ2-1; 8 nucleotides align to TRBD2. The CDR3 has 13 amino acids. Germline V lookup: CDR1 SGHTS, CDR2 YDEGEE. J lost 9 bases, V lost 4 bases, and 6 bases had no gene match. The CDR3 protein is CASSPRTSSEQFF. CDR3 nucleotide sequence: TGTGCCAGCAGCCCGAGGACTAGCAGTGAGCAGTTCTTC.

The V gene is TRBV5-1, the J gene TRBJ2-1; 11 positions agree with TRBD1. CDR1 SGHRS and CDR2 YFSETQ come from the germline V gene. Trimming cost V 4 bases and J 7 bases; bases outside gene matches: 4. The CDR3 sequence is 14 residues long. This CDR3 reads CASSDGTGGNEQFF. The CDR3, as DNA: TGCGCCAGCAGCGACGGGACAGGGGGAAATGAGCAGTTCTTC.

This chain links TRBV5-4 with TRBJ1-2; 9 bases line up with TRBD1. The CDR3 covers 15 residues. Germline V gene data show CDR1 as SGHNT and CDR2 as YYREEE (reference sequence). With 0 bases clipped from V and 3 bases from J, the junction kept 3 bases outside the gene matches. CDR3 sequence (DNA): TGTGCCAGCAGCTTGGACCGGACAGGGGACTATGGCTACACCTTC. It translates to CASSLDRTGDYGYTF.

V and J are TRBV19 and TRBJ1-2; D may be TRBD1 (5 bases). The germline V gene has CDR1 LNHDA and CDR2 SQIVND (reference sequence). Trimming stripped 5 bases from V and 2 bases from J, with 18 bases between. The length of the CDR3 is 16 residues. As DNA, the CDR3 is TGTGCCAGTAGTTTCAGGGTAGAGACCCTCAACTATGGCTACACCTTC. Protein sequence: CASSFRVETLNYGYTF. The variable domain in full, completed from reference TRBV19 and TRBJ1-2, reads DGGITQSPKYLFRKEGQNVTLSCEQNLNHDAMYWYRQDPGQGLRLIYYSQIVNDFQKGDIAEGYSVSREKKESFPLTVTSAQKNPTAFYLCASSFRVETLNYGYTFGSGTRLTVV.

This clone was counted between two and nine times. V is TRBV19 and J is TRBJ1-1; 8 bases agree with TRBD1. The CDR3 is made up of 14 amino acids. Trimming at V came to 6 bases and at J to 4 bases, leaving 7 bases not matched to a gene. Per the germline V gene, CDR1 is LNHDA and CDR2 is SQIVND (reference sequence). CDR3 protein: CASSTGGKSTEAFF. The CDR3 nucleotides are TGTGCCAGTAGCACAGGGGGAAAAAGCACTGAAGCTTTCTTT.

This clone was recorded once. The chain joins TRBV15 to TRBJ1-4; a possible D gene is TRBD1 (6 bases). Between the trimmed V and J ends, which lost 3 bases and 3 bases, there was a span of 11 bases. This CDR3 region has 15 residues. Per germline, CDR1 LNHNV and CDR2 YYDKDF (reference sequence). The CDR3 region is CATSSPGQPNEKLFF. For the CDR3, the DNA is TGTGCCACCAGCAGCCCGGGACAACCTAATGAAAAACTGTTTTTT.

This rearrangement joins TRBV6-5 to TRBJ2-7; 7 bases map to TRBD1. CDR3 length equals 15 residues. The V and J ends lost 6 bases and 0 bases, in that order; junction bases with no gene match: 8. CDR1 and CDR2 (germline): MNHEY, SVGAGI. CDR3 sequence (DNA): TGTGCCAGCAGCTCTGCCGGGACAGACTCCTACGAGCAGTACTTC. Amino acid sequence: CASSSAGTDSYEQYF.

The genes are TRBV5-1 and TRBJ2-5; 9 bases agree with TRBD1. Germline CDR1 reads SGHRS; CDR2 reads YFSETQ. This CDR3 comprises 15 residues. The junction had 9 bases not matched to a gene; V was cut back by 4 bases and J by 5 bases. CDR3 amino acids: CASSLQGQGGETQYF. The CDR3 coding sequence is TGCGCCAGCAGCCTTCAGGGACAGGGAGGGGAGACCCAGTACTTC.

This sequence joins TRBV20-1 and TRBJ2-3; D may be TRBD2 (5 bases). The V and J ends lost 5 bases and 8 bases respectively, with 11 bases between them. The CDR3 spans 11 residues. Germline CDR1 reads DFQATT; CDR2 reads SNEGSKA (reference sequence). The CDR3 loop reads CSAPDFGTQYF. DNA of the CDR3: TGCAGTGCTCCGGACTTCGGTACGCAGTATTTT.

This clone has a handful of counts. The CDR3 DNA reads as TGTGCCAGCAGTTTATCTAGCGGGGGGTCCTACAATGAGCAGTTCTTC. This gives the protein CASSLSSGGSYNEQFF. The chain employs TRBV28 and TRBJ2-1, with TRBD2 identical over 11 bases. V trimming: 1 base; J trimming: 1 base; junction bases outside the gene matches: 0. The CDR3 sequence is 16 residues long. Germline values: CDR1 MDHEN, CDR2 SYDVKM. The full variable domain, its missing parts supplied by reference TRBV28 and TRBJ2-1, is DVKVTQSSRYLVKRTGEKVFLECVQDMDHENMFWYRQDPGLGLRLIYFSYDVKMKEKGDIPEGYSVSREKKERFSLILESASTNQTSMYLCASSLSSGGSYNEQFFGPGTRLTVL.

The chain has TRBV19 and TRBJ1-2; TRBD1 might be the D (5 bases). V lost 4 bases and J lost 7, with 16 bases in between. This CDR3 is 14 amino acids long. Germline loops: CDR1 LNHDA, CDR2 SQIVND (reference sequence). The CDR3 sequence is CASSNPRDWAGYTF. The DNA of the CDR3 is TGTGCCAGTAGTAATCCCAGGGATTGGGCTGGCTACACCTTC.

This chain joins TRBV21-1 and TRBJ2-5; TRBD2 reflects the table's D call only, with no check against the DNA. TRBV21-1 is an annotated pseudogene. The CDR3 contains 17 residues. CDR3 sequence: CASSNRLGRGGQETQYF. CDR3 nucleotide sequence: TGTGCCAGCAGCAATAGACTGGGGAGAGGAGGGCAAGAGACCCAGTACTTC.

The rearrangement uses TRBV7-8 and TRBJ2-2, with 7 positions matching TRBD2. V trimming: 6 bases; J trimming: 4 bases; junction bases outside the gene matches: 11. The CDR3 sequence is 16 residues long. Germline V CDR1 and CDR2: SGHVS, FQNEAQ. The CDR3 spells CASRFLGGGGTGELFF. Written as DNA, the CDR3 is TGTGCCAGCAGATTCCTCGGCGGGGGAGGCACCGGGGAGCTGTTTTTT.

The chain uses TRBV27 and TRBJ2-7; the D is unclear. The germline V gene encodes CDR1 MNHEY and CDR2 SMNVEV (reference sequence). The ends were cut back, 3 bases at V and 1 base at J, with 7 bases in the middle. This CDR3 has 13 residues. The CDR3 protein is CASSLSVSYEQYF. CDR3 in DNA: TGTGCCAGCAGTTTGTCAGTTTCCTACGAGCAGTACTTC.